Presented here are 9 T cell receptor beta chains from one specimen sequenced in a study of neoadjuvant anti-PD-1 for oral cavity cancer. TCRdb's copy holds only in-frame clones and misses some; the assay was immunoSEQ multiplex PCR. The sample yields 55,000 to 75,000 clones, under 85% seen once. The input for sequencing was PBMCs, taken before nivolumab (anti-PD-1) treatment. These receptors all come from a person aged 35 to 85 with oral cavity squamous cell carcinoma.

The V and J genes are TRBV6-5 and TRBJ1-4; a weak D match, TRBD1 (6 bases). Germline CDR1 is MNHEY and CDR2 is SVGAGI. CDR3 length equals 12 residues. Trimming shortened V by 6 bases and J by 4 bases, and 6 bases separated the two germline ends. The CDR3 DNA sequence: TGTGCCAGCAGACAGGGTAATGAAAAACTGTTTTTT. It is translated as CASRQGNEKLFF.

The J gene is TRBJ1-2, the V gene TRBV6-1, with TRBD1 as a possible D gene (5 bases). The CDR3 sequence is 14 residues long. CDR1 and CDR2 from the germline V gene are MNHNS and SASEGT. The V end lost 6 bases, the J end lost 5 bases, and 16 bases lay between the germline ends. CDR3 bases: TGTGCCAGCAGCCCCCAGGGATCGGGGTATGGCTACACCTTC. Amino acids: CASSPQGSGYGYTF.

This clone was counted only a few times. The gene calls are TRBV2 and TRBJ2-3; D remains unclear. Trimming took 4 bases from V and 5 from J, leaving 13 bases between them. CDR1 is SNHLY and CDR2 is FYNNEI in the germline V gene. The CDR3 covers 14 residues. CDR3 in amino acids: CASSGINFGDTQYF. The CDR3 coding sequence is TGTGCCAGCAGTGGGATTAACTTCGGAGATACGCAGTATTTT. Based on the CDR3 plus reference TRBV2 and TRBJ2-3, the full variable domain is EPEVTQTPSHQVTQMGQEVILRCVPISNHLYFYWYRQILGQKVEFLVSFYNNEISEKSEIFDDQFSVERPDGSNFTLKIRSTKLEDSAMYFCASSGINFGDTQYFGPGTRLTVL.

This clone was seen a handful of times. The chain uses TRBV5-4 and TRBJ2-5; 8 positions agree with TRBD2. The V gene end was trimmed by 5 bases and the J gene end by 5 bases; junction bases not matched to a gene: 11. CDR1 is SGHNT and CDR2 is YYREEE in the germline V gene (reference sequence). There are 15 residues in the CDR3. The CDR3 DNA follows: TGTGCCAGCAGAGAGCGGGGGACCCCTATCGAGACCCAGTACTTC. Translated: CASRERGTPIETQYF.

This clone appeared a single time. The chain links TRBV6-5 to TRBJ1-6; 10 nucleotides line up with TRBD1. V dropped 6 bases and J dropped 9; count of bases not matched to a gene: 8. Germline V gene lookup returns CDR1 MNHEY and CDR2 SVGAGI. CDR3 size: 15 residues. The CDR3 sequence is CASSQGQGMGSPLHF. CDR3 DNA sequence: TGTGCCAGCAGCCAGGGACAGGGGATGGGTTCACCCCTCCACTTT.

The CDR3 sequence is CASSLAGQSGGANVLTF. In DNA form, the CDR3 reads TGCGCCAGCAGCTTGGCGGGACAGAGCGGTGGGGCCAACGTCCTGACTTTC. V gene TRBV5-1 combines with J gene TRBJ2-6; 7 bases align to TRBD1. With V trimmed by 0 bases and J by 3 bases, 6 bases remained unmatched. Germline assignment: CDR1 SGHRS and CDR2 YFSETQ. There are 17 residues in the CDR3.

This sequence joins TRBV29-1 and TRBJ1-2; D gene unclear. Germline CDR1 reads SQVTM; CDR2 reads ANQGSEA. The CDR3 covers 13 residues. Trimming pared 4 bases from V and 0 bases from J, leaving 9 bases between. In nucleotides, the CDR3 is TGCAGCGTTGGCGGTATAGCTAACTATGGCTACACCTTC. Protein: CSVGGIANYGYTF.

V and J are TRBV5-1 and TRBJ1-2; D is ambiguous. CDR1 is SGHRS and CDR2 is YFSETQ in the germline V gene. V lost 4 bases and J lost 6, with 13 bases in between. CDR3 length: 13 residues. The DNA for the CDR3 is TGCGCCAGCAGCCCGCTGGGCGGGAATGGCTACACCTTC. This translates into CASSPLGGNGYTF.

V and J are TRBV18 and TRBJ2-3; 10 bases line up with TRBD2. CDR3 length: 15 amino acids. V gave up 2 bases and J gave up 5 bases; unmatched junction bases: 4. The germline gives CDR1 KGHSH, CDR2 LQKENI. The CDR3 bases are TGTGCCAGCTCACCAAGCGGGAGGGCCGGAGATACGCAGTATTTT. Protein sequence: CASSPSGRAGDTQYF. The entire variable domain, with the rest obtained from reference TRBV18 and TRBJ2-3, is as follows: NAGVMQNPRHLVRRRGQEARLRCSPMKGHSHVYWYRQLPEEGLKFMVYLQKENIIDESGMPKERFSAEFPKEGPSILRIQQVVRGDSAAYFCASSPSGRAGDTQYFGPGTRLTVL.